Below, 5 T cell receptor beta chains from the same sample are listed, as sequenced in a study of beta chain features in type 1 diabetes. Notes on the study in general: People with Type 1 diabetes carried modestly yet significantly shorter TCRB CDR3s in all four CD4+ subsets.

No antigen has been assigned to these receptors. Every bit of the isolated RNA underwent reverse transcription, so sequencing read expressed TCRB transcripts. Sequencing was performed with immunoSEQ multiplex PCR; in TCRdb, only in-frame clones are kept and a portion is missing. The data hold approximately 240,000 clones, with roughly 17% observed a single time. Sequenced input: naive CD4+ T cells from blood. These receptors originate from a man aged 25 to 40 with type 1 diabetes.

The J gene is TRBJ2-1, the V gene TRBV7-2; 10 bases line up with TRBD2. Germline CDR1 and CDR2: SGHTA and FQGNSA. Losses at the gene ends were 5 bases for V and 7 bases for J; bases not matched to a gene: 8. The CDR3 has 15 amino acids. The CDR3 bases are TGTGCCAGCAGCACCAAAGCGGGAGGGGATAATGAGCAGTTCTTC. It yields the protein CASSTKAGGDNEQFF. Filled out from reference TRBV7-2 and TRBJ2-1, the complete variable domain reads GAGVSQSPSNKVTEKGKDVELRCDPISGHTALYWYRQSLGQGLEFLIYFQGNSAPDKSGLPSDRFSAERTGGSVSTLTIQRTQQEDSAVYLCASSTKAGGDNEQFFGPGTRLTVL.

The chain has TRBV4-1 and TRBJ2-3, with 8 bases lining up with TRBD2. Germline V CDR1 and CDR2: MGHRA, YSYEKL. The CDR3 is 15 residues long. The V gene end was trimmed by 1 base and the J gene end by 4 bases; junction bases not matched to a gene: 4. In DNA form, the CDR3 reads TGCGCCAGCAGCCAAGGACTAGCGAGGGCAGATACGCAGTATTTT. Translating it yields CASSQGLARADTQYF.

This chain uses TRBV4-1 with TRBJ2-1, with 9 nucleotides matching TRBD2. Germline V gene sequence: CDR1 MGHRA, CDR2 YSYEKL. Germline trimming cut 0 bases from V and 2 bases from J; bases unmatched to any gene: 8. CDR3 length equals 18 residues. CDR3 sequence (DNA): TGCGCCAGCAGCCAAGATCTGGGGAGCGGGAGGCCCTACAATGAGCAGTTCTTC. Protein sequence: CASSQDLGSGRPYNEQFF.

The chain links TRBV7-2 to TRBJ1-1; D unresolved. CDR3 length: 11 amino acids. CDR1 is SGHTA, CDR2 FQGNSA, per germline. V gave up 3 bases and J gave up 6 bases, with 5 bases separating them. The CDR3 DNA is TGTGCCAGCAGCTTTGTCTCTGAAGCTTTCTTT. Protein sequence: CASSFVSEAFF.

The V and J genes are TRBV28 and TRBJ2-7; no firm D call. The V gene's germline CDR1 is MDHEN and CDR2 SYDVKM. The CDR3 is 14 amino acids. The V gene lost 6 bases and the J gene lost 5 bases, with 17 bases spanning the gap. The CDR3 sequence is CASSPPGPMDEQYF. The CDR3 region has the DNA TGTGCCAGCAGCCCTCCGGGCCCGATGGACGAGCAGTACTTC.